This TCR beta chain is drawn from a study of B cell selection in AIRE deficiency. Some clones are missing from TCRdb's copy, which holds only in-frame ones; the method was immunoSEQ multiplex PCR. The table shows approximately 26,000 clones, with about nine tenths occurring only once. Regulatory T cells were sorted as CD4+CD25hiCD127low/negative. The study, taken as a whole, reports: About a third of healthy-donor shared Treg TCRbeta sequences appeared in patient Tconv cells.

Notes on this clone: Antigen unknown.

V lost 0 bases to trimming and J lost 6 bases, with 8 bases between them. In germline, CDR1 is SGHRS, CDR2 YFSETQ. This CDR3 comprises 13 residues. Sequencing was performed on CD4+CD25+ Tregs sorted from PBMCs. The chain uses TRBV5-1 and TRBJ2-3; possibly TRBD2 for D (6 bases). This receptor was identified in a human donor in good health. This chain's CDR3 is CASSLEGRDTQYF. The CDR3 DNA sequence: TGCGCCAGCAGCTTGGAGGGGAGGGATACGCAGTATTTT.